Described below is a single T cell receptor (beta chain) sequence and its context. Per germline, CDR1 LNHDA and CDR2 SQIVND (reference sequence). The J segment lost 0 bases and the V segment lost 9 bases, leaving 7 bases of the junction unmatched. The CDR3 contains 14 residues. The sample comes from a study of T cell changes during pregnancy in multiple sclerosis. The method was immunoSEQ multiplex PCR; TCRdb's version includes in-frame clones alone and lacks a portion of them. Found here are roughly 99,000 clones, about 90% of them singletons; the top ten hold less than 2.5%. Sequencing used peripheral blood, obtained after pregnancy. The rearrangement links TRBV19 to TRBJ2-5, with 7 bases fitting TRBD2. The TCR originated in a female donor in good health, enrolled as a control in a pregnancy study. In DNA form, the CDR3 reads TGTGCCAGCGGCAAGCGGGGAAACCAAGAGACCCAGTACTTC. It codes for CASGKRGNQETQYF.